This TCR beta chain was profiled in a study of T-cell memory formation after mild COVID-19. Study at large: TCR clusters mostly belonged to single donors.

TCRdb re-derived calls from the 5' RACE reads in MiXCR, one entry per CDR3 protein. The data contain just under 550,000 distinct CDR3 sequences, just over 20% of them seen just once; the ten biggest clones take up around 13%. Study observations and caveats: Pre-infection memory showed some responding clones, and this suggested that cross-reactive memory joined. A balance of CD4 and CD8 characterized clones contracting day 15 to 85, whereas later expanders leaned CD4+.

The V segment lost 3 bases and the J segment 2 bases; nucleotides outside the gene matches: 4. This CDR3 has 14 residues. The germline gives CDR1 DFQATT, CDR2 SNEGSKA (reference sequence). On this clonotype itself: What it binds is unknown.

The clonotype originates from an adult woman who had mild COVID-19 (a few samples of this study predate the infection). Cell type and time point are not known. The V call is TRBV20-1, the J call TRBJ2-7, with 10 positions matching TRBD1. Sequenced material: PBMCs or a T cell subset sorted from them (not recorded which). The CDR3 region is CSARRTGGTYEQYF. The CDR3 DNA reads TGCAGTGCTAGGAGGACAGGGGGAACCTACGAGCAGTACTTC.